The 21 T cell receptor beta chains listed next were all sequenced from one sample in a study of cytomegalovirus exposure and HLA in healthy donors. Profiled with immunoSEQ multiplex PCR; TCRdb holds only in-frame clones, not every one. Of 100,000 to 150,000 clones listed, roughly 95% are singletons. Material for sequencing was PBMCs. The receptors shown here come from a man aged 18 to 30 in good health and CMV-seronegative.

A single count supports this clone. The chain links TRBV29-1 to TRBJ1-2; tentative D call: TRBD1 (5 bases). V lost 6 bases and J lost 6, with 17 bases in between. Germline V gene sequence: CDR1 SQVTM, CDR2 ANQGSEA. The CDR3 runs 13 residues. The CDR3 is CSVLGSGTDGYTF. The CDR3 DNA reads TGCAGCGTCCTCGGATCGGGGACTGATGGCTACACCTTC.

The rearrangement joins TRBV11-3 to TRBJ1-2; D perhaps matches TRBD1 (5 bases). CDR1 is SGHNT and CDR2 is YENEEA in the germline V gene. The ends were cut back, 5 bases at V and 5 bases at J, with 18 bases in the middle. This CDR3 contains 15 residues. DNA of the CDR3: TGTGCCAGCAGCCAGGACACCATGGGGCCTTATGGCTACACCTTC. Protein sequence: CASSQDTMGPYGYTF.

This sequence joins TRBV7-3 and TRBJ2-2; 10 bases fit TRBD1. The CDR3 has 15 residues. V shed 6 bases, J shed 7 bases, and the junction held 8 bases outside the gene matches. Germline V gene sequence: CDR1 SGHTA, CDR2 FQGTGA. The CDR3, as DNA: TGTGCCAGCAGGCCGACAGGGGGCGCGGGCGGGGAGCTGTTTTTT. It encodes CASRPTGGAGGELFF.

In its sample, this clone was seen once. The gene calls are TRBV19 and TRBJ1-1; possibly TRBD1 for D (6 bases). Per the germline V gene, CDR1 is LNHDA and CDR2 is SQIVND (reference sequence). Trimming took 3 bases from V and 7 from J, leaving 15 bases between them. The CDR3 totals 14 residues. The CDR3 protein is CASSIGRGEDEAFF. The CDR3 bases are TGTGCCAGTAGTATCGGCAGGGGCGAGGATGAAGCTTTCTTT.

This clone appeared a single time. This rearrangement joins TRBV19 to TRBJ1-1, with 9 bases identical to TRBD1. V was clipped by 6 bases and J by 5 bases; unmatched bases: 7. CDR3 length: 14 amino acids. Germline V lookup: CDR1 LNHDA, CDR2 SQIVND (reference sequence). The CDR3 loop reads CASSNEQGATEAFF. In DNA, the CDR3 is TGTGCCAGTAGCAACGAACAGGGGGCAACTGAAGCTTTCTTT.

The CDR3 bases are TGTGCCTGGAGCTCTTCGGCGGGTTCGCCCCAGCATTTT. This gives the protein CAWSSSAGSPQHF. J is TRBJ1-5 and V is TRBV30; D is unresolved. V was cut by 3 bases and J by 9 bases, with 15 bases left in between. The CDR3 is 13 amino acids. Germline V CDR1 and CDR2: GTSNPN, SVGIG (reference sequence).

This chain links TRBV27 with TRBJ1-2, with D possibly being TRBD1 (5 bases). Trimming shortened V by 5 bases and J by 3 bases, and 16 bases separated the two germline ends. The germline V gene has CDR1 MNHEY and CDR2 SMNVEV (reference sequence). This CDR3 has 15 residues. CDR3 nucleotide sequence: TGTGCCAGCAGTGCGACCCAGGGAGGATACTATGGCTACACCTTC. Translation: CASSATQGGYYGYTF.

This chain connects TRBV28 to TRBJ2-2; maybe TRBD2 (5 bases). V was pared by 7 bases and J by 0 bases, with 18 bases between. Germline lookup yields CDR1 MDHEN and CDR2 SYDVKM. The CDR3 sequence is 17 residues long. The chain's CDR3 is CASTALIGRSNTGELFF. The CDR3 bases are TGTGCCAGCACCGCGTTAATAGGGAGATCGAACACCGGGGAGCTGTTTTTT.

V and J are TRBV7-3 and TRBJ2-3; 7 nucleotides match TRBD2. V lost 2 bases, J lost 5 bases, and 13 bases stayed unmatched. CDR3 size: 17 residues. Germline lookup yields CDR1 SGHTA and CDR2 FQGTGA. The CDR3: CASSLGGVAGAEDTQYF. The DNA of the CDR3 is TGTGCCAGCAGCTTAGGGGGAGTGGCGGGAGCGGAAGATACGCAGTATTTT.

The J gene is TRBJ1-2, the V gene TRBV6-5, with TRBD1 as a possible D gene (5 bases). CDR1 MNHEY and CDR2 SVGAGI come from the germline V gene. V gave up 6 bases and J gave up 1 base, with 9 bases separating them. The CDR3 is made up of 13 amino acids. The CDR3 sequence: CASSSTVNYGYTF. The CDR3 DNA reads TGTGCCAGCAGCTCGACAGTTAACTATGGCTACACCTTC.

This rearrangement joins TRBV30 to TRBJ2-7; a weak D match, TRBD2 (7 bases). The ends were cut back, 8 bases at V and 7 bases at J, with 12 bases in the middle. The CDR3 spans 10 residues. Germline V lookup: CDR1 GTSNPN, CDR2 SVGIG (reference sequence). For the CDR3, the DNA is TGTGCCGGAGGGGGGGGAGAGCAGTACTTC. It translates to CAGGGGEQYF.

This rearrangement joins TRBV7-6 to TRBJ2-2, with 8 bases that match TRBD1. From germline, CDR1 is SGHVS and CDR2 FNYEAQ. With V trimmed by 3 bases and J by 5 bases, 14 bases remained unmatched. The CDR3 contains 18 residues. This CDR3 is CASSFILQGDGLTGELFF. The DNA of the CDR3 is TGTGCCAGCAGCTTCATCCTACAGGGGGATGGATTAACCGGGGAGCTGTTTTTT.

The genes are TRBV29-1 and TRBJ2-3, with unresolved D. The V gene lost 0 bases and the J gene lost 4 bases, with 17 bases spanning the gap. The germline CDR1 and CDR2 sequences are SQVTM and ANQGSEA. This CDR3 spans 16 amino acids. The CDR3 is CSVEDSPRFVADTQYF. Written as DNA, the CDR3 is TGCAGCGTTGAAGACTCACCTAGGTTCGTAGCAGATACGCAGTATTTT.

The CDR3 DNA reads TGTGCCAGTAGTCTTGACAGGCTAACTAATGAAAAACTGTTTTTT. It yields the protein CASSLDRLTNEKLFF. The chain joins TRBV19 to TRBJ1-4; TRBD1 is a possible D gene (6 bases). Trimming removed 5 bases from V and 1 base from J, with 11 bases in between. Germline V lookup: CDR1 LNHDA, CDR2 SQIVND (reference sequence). The CDR3 spans 15 residues.

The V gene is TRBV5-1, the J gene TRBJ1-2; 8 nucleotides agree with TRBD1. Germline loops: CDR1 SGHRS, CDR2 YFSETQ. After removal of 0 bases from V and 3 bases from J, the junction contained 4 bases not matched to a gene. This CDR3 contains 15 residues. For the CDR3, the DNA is TGCGCCAGCAGCTTGGTTCAGGGGGCGGACTATGGCTACACCTTC. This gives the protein CASSLVQGADYGYTF.

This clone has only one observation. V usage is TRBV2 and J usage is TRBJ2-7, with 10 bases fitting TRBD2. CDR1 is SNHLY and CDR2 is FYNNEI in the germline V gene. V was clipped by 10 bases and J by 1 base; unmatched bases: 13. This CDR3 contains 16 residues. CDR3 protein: CATKKLAGEGSYEQYF. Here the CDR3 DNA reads TGTGCCACCAAGAAGCTAGCGGGAGAAGGGTCCTACGAGCAGTACTTC.

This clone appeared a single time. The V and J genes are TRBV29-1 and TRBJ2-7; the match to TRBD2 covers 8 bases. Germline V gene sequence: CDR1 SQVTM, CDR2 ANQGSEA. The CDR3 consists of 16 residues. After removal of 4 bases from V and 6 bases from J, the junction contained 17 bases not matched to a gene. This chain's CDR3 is CSVAGLSGTDLTEQYF. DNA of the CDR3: TGCAGCGTTGCGGGCCTTAGCGGGACGGACCTCACCGAGCAGTACTTC.

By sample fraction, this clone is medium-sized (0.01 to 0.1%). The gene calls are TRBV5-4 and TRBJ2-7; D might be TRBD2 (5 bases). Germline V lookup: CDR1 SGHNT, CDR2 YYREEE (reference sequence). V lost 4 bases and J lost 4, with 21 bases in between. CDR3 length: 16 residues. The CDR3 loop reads CASSVDSLRSTYEQYF. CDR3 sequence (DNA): TGTGCCAGCAGCGTGGACTCGCTGAGGAGTACGTACGAGCAGTACTTC.

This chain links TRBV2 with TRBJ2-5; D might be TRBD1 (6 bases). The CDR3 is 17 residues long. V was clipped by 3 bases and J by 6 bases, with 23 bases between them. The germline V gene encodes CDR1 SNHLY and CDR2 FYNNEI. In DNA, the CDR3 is TGTGCCAGCAGTGAGAAACCCGGGACACAGGGTCACCAGACCCAGTACTTC. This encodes CASSEKPGTQGHQTQYF.

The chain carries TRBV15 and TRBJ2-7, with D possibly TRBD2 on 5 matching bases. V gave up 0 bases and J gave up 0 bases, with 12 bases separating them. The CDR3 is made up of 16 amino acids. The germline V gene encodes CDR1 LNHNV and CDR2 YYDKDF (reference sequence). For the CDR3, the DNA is TGTGCCACCAGCAGAGATCGGTTAGGGAGCTCCTACGAGCAGTACTTC. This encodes CATSRDRLGSSYEQYF.

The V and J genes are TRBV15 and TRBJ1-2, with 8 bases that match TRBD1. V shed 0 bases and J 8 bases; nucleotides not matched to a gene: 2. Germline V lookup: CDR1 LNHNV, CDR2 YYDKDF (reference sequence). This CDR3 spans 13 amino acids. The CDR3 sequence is CATSRETGGGYTF. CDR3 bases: TGTGCCACCAGCAGAGAAACAGGGGGAGGCTACACCTTC.